This TCR beta chain stems from a study of identical twins. With template switching, a universal primer site was added, and the cDNA carried unique molecular identifiers. Each CDR3 protein gets one entry after TCRdb re-called the 5' RACE reads with MiXCR. The table lists fewer than 550,000 distinct CDR3 sequences, approximately 14% of them singletons. The CDR3 has 13 residues. V was trimmed by 3 bases and J by 5 bases, leaving 8 bases between them. The germline CDR1 and CDR2 sequences are MNHEY and SMNVEV (reference sequence). Notes on the study in general: In cord blood, abundant beta clonotypes had fewer insertions; memory showed no trend. Cross-sectional statistics, not tracking of the same donors, supported the conclusions. Models underestimated out-of-frame TCR alpha sharing in monozygotic twins.

Comments on this clonotype: What it recognizes is unknown.

The same data also went into a second study, on yellow fever vaccine responses in identical twins.

The source material was CD4+ T cells sorted from blood. The rearrangement links TRBV27 to TRBJ1-5; D remains unclear. The TCR originated in a woman aged 18-29 years in good health. CDR3 amino acids: CASSFAPDQPQHF. The CDR3 DNA reads TGTGCCAGCAGTTTTGCTCCCGATCAGCCCCAGCATTTT.